Listed below are T cell receptor beta chains from one sample, sequenced in a study of T cells in localized non-small cell lung cancer. The assay was immunoSEQ multiplex PCR, and TCRdb's table has in-frame clones only and misses some. The sample lists tens of thousands of clones; over 75% were seen once. The source was peripheral blood, collected before any cancer treatment. All receptors come from a female donor older than 55 with stage I lung adenocarcinoma. The CDR3 runs from the conserved cysteine through the conserved F or W. Fields, in order: clone size, D gene, J gene, V gene, CDR3 protein, CDR3 DNA. D genes are given only for firm matches. The listing skips clone size in some rows; elsewhere it reads once, few, many or a size class.

.	.	TRBJ2-1	TRBV19	CASSMFNEQFF	TGTGCCAGTAGTATGTTCAATGAGCAGTTCTTC
.	.	TRBJ1-5	TRBV7-3	CASSLTGASNQPQHF	TGTGCCAGCAGCTTAACAGGCGCGAGCAATCAGCCCCAGCATTTT
once	.	TRBJ1-3	TRBV5-1	CASRPEPTSGNTIYF	TGCGCCAGCCGTCCGGAGCCTACCTCTGGAAACACCATATATTTT
.	TRBD1	TRBJ1-3	TRBV5-1	CASSIGTAGNTIYF	TGCGCCAGCAGCATAGGGACAGCTGGAAACACCATATATTTT
.	.	TRBJ2-7	TRBV10-3	CAISETGREQYF	TGTGCCATCAGTGAAACAGGGCGGGAGCAGTACTTC
.	TRBD2	TRBJ2-1	TRBV29-1	CSVASSGRSYNEQFF	TGCAGCGTTGCGTCCAGCGGGAGGTCCTACAATGAGCAGTTCTTC
few	TRBD2	TRBJ2-5	TRBV27	CASSLSGTNQETQYF	TGTGCCAGCAGTCTTTCCGGGACTAACCAAGAGACCCAGTACTTC
.	.	TRBJ1-2	TRBV5-1	CASSPEPDRNYGYTF	TGCGCCAGCAGCCCCGAACCCGACAGGAACTATGGCTACACCTTC
once	.	TRBJ2-3	TRBV19	CASSPRPGLDTQYF	TGTGCCAGTAGTCCAAGGCCCGGGCTCGATACGCAGTATTTT
.	.	TRBJ1-3	TRBV2	CASTIGGAGNTIYF	TGTGCCAGCACCATAGGGGGGGCTGGAAACACCATATATTTT
.	.	TRBJ1-5	TRBV19	CASSIAGVNNQPQHF	TGTGCCAGTAGTATCGCAGGGGTTAACAATCAGCCCCAGCATTTT
.	.	TRBJ2-7	TRBV4-3	CASSQEGRNEYEQYF	TGCGCCAGCAGCCAAGAAGGTAGGAACGAATACGAGCAGTACTTC
.	.	TRBJ1-4	TRBV29-1	CSVTQGRTTNEKLFF	TGCAGCGTCACTCAGGGGCGCACAACTAATGAAAAACTGTTTTTT
.	.	TRBJ1-4	TRBV29-1	CSVEQGLGEKLFF	TGCAGCGTTGAACAGGGACTCGGTGAAAAACTGTTTTTT
many	.	TRBJ1-1	TRBV27	CASSFAGGNTEAFF	TGTGCCAGCAGTTTTGCCGGGGGGAACACTGAAGCTTTCTTT
.	TRBD1	TRBJ1-4	TRBV6-5	CASSPPGQGAEKLFF	TGTGCCAGCAGTCCCCCGGGACAGGGGGCAGAAAAACTGTTTTTT
.	.	TRBJ1-2	TRBV28	CASSPQRVYGYTF	TGTGCCAGCAGTCCACAAAGAGTATATGGCTACACCTTC
.	.	TRBJ2-5	TRBV13	CASSLRLQETQYF	TGTGCCAGCAGCTTGAGGCTCCAAGAGACCCAGTACTTC
few	TRBD1	TRBJ1-2	TRBV25-1	CASSPRSLPGQGAYGYTF	TGTGCCAGCAGTCCAAGATCTCTACCGGGACAGGGGGCATATGGCTACACCTTC
.	.	TRBJ2-6	TRBV18	CASSPSGANVLTF	TGTGCCAGCTCACCTTCTGGGGCCAACGTCCTGACTTTC
.	.	TRBJ2-3	TRBV5-1	CASGRDGGPTSTDTQYF	TGCGCCAGCGGGAGGGATGGGGGCCCCACTAGCACAGATACGCAGTATTTT
.	TRBD1	TRBJ1-1	TRBV7-2	CASSNRGRNAFF	TGTGCCAGCAGCAACAGGGGGAGAAATGCTTTCTTT
.	TRBD1	TRBJ1-4	TRBV6-1	CASSAGQGVANEKLFF	TGTGCCAGCAGTGCAGGGCAGGGGGTTGCTAATGAAAAACTGTTTTTT
.	TRBD1	TRBJ1-6	TRBV4-3	CASSQDGAGGYSPLHF	TGCGCCAGCAGCCAAGATGGGGCAGGGGGTTATTCACCCCTCCACTTT
.	TRBD2	TRBJ2-2	TRBV5-1	CASSLAGTSGIGTGELFF	TGCGCCAGCAGCTTGGCAGGGACTAGCGGGATAGGAACCGGGGAGCTGTTTTTT
.	TRBD1	TRBJ1-2	TRBV5-6	CASSWVGQTPPVYGYTF	TGTGCCAGCAGCTGGGTGGGACAGACTCCCCCAGTCTATGGCTACACCTTC
.	TRBD1	TRBJ2-1	TRBV16	CASSPNTGVQFF	TGTGCCAGCAGCCCGAACACAGGGGTGCAGTTCTTC
.	.	TRBJ2-7	TRBV7-8	CASSPLGGEGEQYF	TGTGCCAGCAGCCCCCTTGGCGGGGAAGGCGAGCAGTACTTC
.	.	TRBJ1-5	TRBV6-1	CASSEGPQPQHF	TGTGCCAGCAGTGAAGGACCGCAGCCCCAGCATTTT
few	.	TRBJ1-3	TRBV7-2	CASSPGRGYTIYF	TGTGCCAGCAGCCCCGGGAGGGGATACACCATATATTTT
once	TRBD1	TRBJ2-7	TRBV6-1	CASSEAGTAQYF	TGTGCCAGCAGTGAAGCCGGGACAGCGCAGTACTTC
.	TRBD1	TRBJ2-3	TRBV29-1	CSVDRTGGLGTQYF	TGCAGCGTCGACCGGACAGGCGGGCTTGGTACGCAGTATTTT
.	.	TRBJ2-2	TRBV10-3	CAISESKGRNTGELFF	TGTGCCATCAGTGAGTCGAAGGGAAGGAACACCGGGGAGCTGTTTTTT
.	TRBD2	TRBJ2-3	TRBV5-1	CASNPTSGGPGGTDTQYF	TGCGCCAGCAACCCGACTAGCGGGGGGCCCGGGGGCACAGATACGCAGTATTTT
.	TRBD1	TRBJ1-2	TRBV28	CASSSPAGTGFYGYTF	TGTGCCAGCAGTTCCCCCGCCGGGACAGGGTTCTATGGCTACACCTTC
.	.	TRBJ2-5	TRBV12-5	CASGLQAEQYF	TGTGCTAGTGGTTTGCAGGCAGAGCAGTACTTC
.	TRBD2	TRBJ2-3	TRBV2	CASSGRGGLDTQYF	TGTGCCAGCAGTGGGCGGGGGGGCCTAGATACGCAGTATTTT
.	.	TRBJ2-4	TRBV27	CASSALKTAGTIRRMLAKNIQYF	TGTGCCAGCAGCGCGCTAAAGACTGCCGGGACCATAAGAAGAATGCTAGCCAAAAACATTCAGTACTTC
.	.	TRBJ2-3	TRBV13	CASSDSRVSSTDTQYF	TGTGCCAGCAGCGACTCGAGGGTTTCTAGCACAGATACGCAGTATTTT
.	.	TRBJ1-1	TRBV30	CAWSVLWDTEAFF	TGTGCCTGGAGTGTACTCTGGGACACTGAAGCTTTCTTT
.	TRBD1	TRBJ1-6	TRBV18	CASSFQQGGNSPLHF	TGTGCCAGCTCATTCCAGCAGGGGGGTAATTCACCCCTCCACTTT
.	.	TRBJ1-3	TRBV10-3	CAIKGTGNTIYF	TGTGCCATCAAAGGAACGGGAAACACCATATATTTT
.	.	TRBJ1-1	TRBV2	CASSEARGESTEAFF	TGTGCCAGCAGTGAAGCGCGGGGGGAAAGCACTGAAGCTTTCTTT
.	TRBD1	TRBJ1-4	TRBV9	CASSAAGQVPATNEKLFF	TGTGCCAGCAGCGCAGCGGGACAGGTCCCTGCAACTAATGAAAAACTGTTTTTT
.	.	TRBJ2-3	TRBV4-3	CASSQEGQGLVTDTQYF	TGCGCCAGCAGCCAAGAGGGGCAGGGTTTAGTCACAGATACGCAGTATTTT
.	TRBD1	TRBJ1-2	TRBV4-3	CASSQDFGQGVNYGYTF	TGCGCCAGCAGCCAAGATTTTGGACAGGGAGTAAACTATGGCTACACCTTC
.	.	TRBJ1-2	TRBV28	CASSLGGRHGYTF	TGTGCCAGCAGTTTGGGGGGTAGGCATGGCTACACCTTC
.	.	TRBJ2-5	TRBV18	CASSPAGIIETQYF	TGTGCCAGCTCACCAGCAGGGATCATAGAGACCCAGTACTTC
.	.	TRBJ1-1	TRBV30	CAWKPQGWGNTEAFF	TGTGCCTGGAAACCACAGGGTTGGGGGAACACTGAAGCTTTCTTT